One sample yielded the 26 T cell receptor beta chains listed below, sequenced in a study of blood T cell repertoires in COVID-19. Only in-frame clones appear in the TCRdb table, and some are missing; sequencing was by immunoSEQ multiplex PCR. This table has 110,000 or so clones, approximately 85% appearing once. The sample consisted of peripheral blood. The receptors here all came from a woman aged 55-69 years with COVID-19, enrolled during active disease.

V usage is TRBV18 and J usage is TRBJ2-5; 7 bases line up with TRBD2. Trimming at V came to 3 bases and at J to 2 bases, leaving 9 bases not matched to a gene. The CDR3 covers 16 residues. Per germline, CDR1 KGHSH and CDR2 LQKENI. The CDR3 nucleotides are TGTGCCAGCTCACCCCCGGAGACGGGGGGACAAGAGACCCAGTACTTC. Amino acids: CASSPPETGGQETQYF.

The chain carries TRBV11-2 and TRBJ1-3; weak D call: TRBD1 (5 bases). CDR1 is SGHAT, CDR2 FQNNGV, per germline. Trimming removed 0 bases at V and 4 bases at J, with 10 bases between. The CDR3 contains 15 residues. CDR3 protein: CASSLDKGPGNTIYF. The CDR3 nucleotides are TGTGCCAGCAGCTTAGATAAGGGGCCAGGAAACACCATATATTTT. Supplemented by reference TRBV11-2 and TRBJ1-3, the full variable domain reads EAGVAQSPRYKIIEKRQSVAFWCNPISGHATLYWYQQILGQGPKLLIQFQNNGVVDDSQLPKDRFSAERLKGVDSTLKIQPAKLEDSAVYLCASSLDKGPGNTIYFGEGSWLTVV.

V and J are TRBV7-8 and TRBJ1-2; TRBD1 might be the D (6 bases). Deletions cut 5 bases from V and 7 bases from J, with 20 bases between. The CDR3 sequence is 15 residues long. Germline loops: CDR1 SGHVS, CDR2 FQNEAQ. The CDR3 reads CASSPSRGALSGYTF. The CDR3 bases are TGTGCCAGCAGCCCATCCAGGGGCGCTTTGTCTGGCTACACCTTC.

The CDR3 sequence: CASSEASSGGNQPQHF. The CDR3 coding sequence is TGTGCCAGCAGTGAAGCCTCGTCAGGGGGAAATCAGCCCCAGCATTTT. This sequence joins TRBV6-1 and TRBJ1-5, with TRBD1 matching 7 bases. J lost 4 bases, V lost 0 bases, and 6 bases had no gene match. This CDR3 contains 16 residues. Germline V gene data show CDR1 as MNHNS and CDR2 as SASEGT.

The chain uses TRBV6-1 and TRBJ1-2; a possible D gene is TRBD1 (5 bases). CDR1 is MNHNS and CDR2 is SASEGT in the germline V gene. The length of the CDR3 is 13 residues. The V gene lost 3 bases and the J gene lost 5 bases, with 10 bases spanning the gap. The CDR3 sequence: CASSDPTEYGYTF. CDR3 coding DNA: TGTGCCAGCAGTGACCCGACAGAGTATGGCTACACCTTC.

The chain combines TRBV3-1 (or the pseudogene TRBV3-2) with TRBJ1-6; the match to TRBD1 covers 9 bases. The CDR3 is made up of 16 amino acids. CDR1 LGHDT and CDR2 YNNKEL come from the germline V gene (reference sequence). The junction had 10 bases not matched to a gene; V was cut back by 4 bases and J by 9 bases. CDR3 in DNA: TGTGCCAGCAGCCGAGACCCGGACAGGGGAGGTTCACCCCTCCACTTT. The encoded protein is CASSRDPDRGGSPLHF.

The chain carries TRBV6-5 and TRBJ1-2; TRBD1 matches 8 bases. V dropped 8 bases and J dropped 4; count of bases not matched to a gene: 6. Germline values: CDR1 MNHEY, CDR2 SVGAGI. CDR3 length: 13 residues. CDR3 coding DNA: TGTGCCAGCGGGGGGACAGGTGCCTATGGCTACACCTTC. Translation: CASGGTGAYGYTF.

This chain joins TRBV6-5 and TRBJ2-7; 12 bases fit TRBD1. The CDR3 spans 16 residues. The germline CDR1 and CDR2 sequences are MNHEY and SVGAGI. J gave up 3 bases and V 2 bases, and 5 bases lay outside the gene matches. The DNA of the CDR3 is TGTGCCAGCAGTTACCTCGGGACAGGGGGCTTCTACGAGCAGTACTTC. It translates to CASSYLGTGGFYEQYF.

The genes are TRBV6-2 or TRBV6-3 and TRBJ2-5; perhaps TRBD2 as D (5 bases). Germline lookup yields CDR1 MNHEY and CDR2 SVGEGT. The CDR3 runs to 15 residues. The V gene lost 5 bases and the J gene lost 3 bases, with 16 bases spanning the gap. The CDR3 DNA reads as TGTGCCAGCAGTCGGGTTGAGGACTGGAAAGAGACCCAGTACTTC. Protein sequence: CASSRVEDWKETQYF.

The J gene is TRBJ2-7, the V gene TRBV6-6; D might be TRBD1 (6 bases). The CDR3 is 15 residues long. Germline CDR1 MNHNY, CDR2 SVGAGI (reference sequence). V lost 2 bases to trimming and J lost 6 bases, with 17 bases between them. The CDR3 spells CASSYIGTGKPEQYF. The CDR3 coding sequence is TGTGCCAGCAGTTACATCGGAACAGGGAAGCCCGAGCAGTACTTC.

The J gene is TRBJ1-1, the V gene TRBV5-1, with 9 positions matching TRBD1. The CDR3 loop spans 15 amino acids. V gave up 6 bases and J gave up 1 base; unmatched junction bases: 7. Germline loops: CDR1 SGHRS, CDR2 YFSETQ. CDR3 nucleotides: TGCGCCAGCAACCGATTGGGACAGGGGAACACTGAAGCTTTCTTT. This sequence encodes CASNRLGQGNTEAFF. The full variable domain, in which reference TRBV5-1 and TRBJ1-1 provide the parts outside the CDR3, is KAGVTQTPRYLIKTRGQQVTLSCSPISGHRSVSWYQQTPGQGLQFLFEYFSETQRNKGNFPGRFSGRQFSNSRSEMNVSTLELGDSALYLCASNRLGQGNTEAFFGQGTRLTVV.

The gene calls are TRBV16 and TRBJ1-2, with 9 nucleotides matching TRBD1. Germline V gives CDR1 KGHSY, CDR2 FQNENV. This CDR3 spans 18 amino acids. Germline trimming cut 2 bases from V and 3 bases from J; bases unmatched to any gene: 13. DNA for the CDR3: TGTGCCAGCAGCCAACTCGGGACAGGGATGCCTGGGCACTATGGCTACACCTTC. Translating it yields CASSQLGTGMPGHYGYTF.

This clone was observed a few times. Here the CDR3 DNA reads TGTGCCAGCAGCCCGGGACAGGGGGCAAACACCATATATTTT. Residues: CASSPGQGANTIYF. The genes are TRBV2 and TRBJ1-3; 12 positions agree with TRBD1. V lost 6 bases and J lost 6; bases outside the gene matches: 3. Looked up from germline, CDR1 is SNHLY and CDR2 is FYNNEI. This CDR3 is 14 amino acids long.

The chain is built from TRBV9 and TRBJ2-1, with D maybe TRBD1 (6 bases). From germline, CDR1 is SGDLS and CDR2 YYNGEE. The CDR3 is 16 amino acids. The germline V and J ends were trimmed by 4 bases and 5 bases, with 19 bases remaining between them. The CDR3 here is CASSPQGPAPDNEQFF. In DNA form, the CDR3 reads TGTGCCAGCAGCCCACAGGGTCCAGCGCCCGACAATGAGCAGTTCTTC.

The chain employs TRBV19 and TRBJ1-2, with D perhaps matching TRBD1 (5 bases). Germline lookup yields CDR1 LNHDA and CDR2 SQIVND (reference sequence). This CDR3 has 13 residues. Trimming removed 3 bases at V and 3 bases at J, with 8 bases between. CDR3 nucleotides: TGTGCCAGTAGTATCCCGGGGGACTATGGCTACACCTTC. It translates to CASSIPGDYGYTF.

CDR3 amino acids: CASLARDSQETQYF. For the CDR3, the DNA is TGTGCCAGTCTCGCCCGGGACAGTCAAGAGACCCAGTACTTC. The chain combines TRBV25-1 with TRBJ2-5, with TRBD1 matching over 7 bases. This CDR3 is built from 14 residues. CDR1 is MGHDK, CDR2 SYGVNS, per germline. V shed 9 bases and J 2 bases; nucleotides not matched to a gene: 9.

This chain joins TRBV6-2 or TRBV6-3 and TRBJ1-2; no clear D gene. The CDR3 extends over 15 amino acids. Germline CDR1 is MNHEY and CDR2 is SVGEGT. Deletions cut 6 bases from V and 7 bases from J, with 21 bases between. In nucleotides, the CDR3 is TGTGCCAGCAGCAACGGCTTGAGGGTCACCCCTGGCTACACCTTC. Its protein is CASSNGLRVTPGYTF.

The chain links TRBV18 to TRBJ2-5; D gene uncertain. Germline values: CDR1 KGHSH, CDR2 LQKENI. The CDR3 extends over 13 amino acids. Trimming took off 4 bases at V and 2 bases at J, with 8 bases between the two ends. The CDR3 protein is CASSLEIQETQYF. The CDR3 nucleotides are TGTGCCAGCTCACTCGAGATTCAAGAGACCCAGTACTTC.

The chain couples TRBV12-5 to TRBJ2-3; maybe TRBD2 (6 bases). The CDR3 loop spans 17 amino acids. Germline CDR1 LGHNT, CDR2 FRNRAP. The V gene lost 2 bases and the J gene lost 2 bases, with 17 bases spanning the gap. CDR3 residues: CASGLMTRGADTDTQYF. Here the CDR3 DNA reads TGTGCTAGTGGTTTGATGACTCGCGGGGCGGACACAGATACGCAGTATTTT.

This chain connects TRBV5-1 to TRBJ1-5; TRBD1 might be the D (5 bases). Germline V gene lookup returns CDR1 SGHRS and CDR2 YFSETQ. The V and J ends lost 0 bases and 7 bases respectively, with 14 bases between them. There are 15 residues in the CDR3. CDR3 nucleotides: TGCGCCAGCAGCTTGGAAGGCAGGGATAGGCAGCCCCAGCATTTT. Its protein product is CASSLEGRDRQPQHF. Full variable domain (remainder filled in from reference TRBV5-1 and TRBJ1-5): KAGVTQTPRYLIKTRGQQVTLSCSPISGHRSVSWYQQTPGQGLQFLFEYFSETQRNKGNFPGRFSGRQFSNSRSEMNVSTLELGDSALYLCASSLEGRDRQPQHFGDGTRLSIL.

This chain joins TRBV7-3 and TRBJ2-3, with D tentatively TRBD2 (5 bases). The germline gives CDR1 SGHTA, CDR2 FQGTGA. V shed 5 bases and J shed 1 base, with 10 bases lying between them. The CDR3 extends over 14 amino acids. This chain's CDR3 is CASSQSGGTDTQYF. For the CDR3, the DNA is TGTGCCAGCAGCCAAAGCGGAGGCACAGATACGCAGTATTTT.

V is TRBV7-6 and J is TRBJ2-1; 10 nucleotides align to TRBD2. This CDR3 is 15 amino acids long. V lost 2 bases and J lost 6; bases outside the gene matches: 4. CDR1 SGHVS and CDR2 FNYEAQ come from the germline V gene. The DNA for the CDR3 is TGTGCCAGCAGCTTAAGGACTAGCGGTTTCAATGAGCAGTTCTTC. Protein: CASSLRTSGFNEQFF. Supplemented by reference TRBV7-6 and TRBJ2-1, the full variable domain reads GAGVSQSPRYKVTKRGQDVALRCDPISGHVSLYWYRQALGQGPEFLTYFNYEAQQDKSGLPNDRFSAERPEGSISTLTIQRTEQRDSAMYRCASSLRTSGFNEQFFGPGTRLTVL.

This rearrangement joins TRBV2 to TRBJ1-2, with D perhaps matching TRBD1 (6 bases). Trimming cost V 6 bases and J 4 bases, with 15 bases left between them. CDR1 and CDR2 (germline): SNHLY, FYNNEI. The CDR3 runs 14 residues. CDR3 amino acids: CASREDSAPYGYTF. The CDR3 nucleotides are TGTGCCAGCAGAGAGGACAGCGCGCCCTATGGCTACACCTTC.

The CDR3 is CASSPSGTGTVDTF. The CDR3 nucleotides read TGTGCCAGCAGTCCATCCGGGACAGGGACGGTAGACACCTTC. This chain connects TRBV6-2 or TRBV6-3 to TRBJ1-2; 9 nucleotides align to TRBD1. Germline V gene data show CDR1 as MNHEY and CDR2 as SVGEGT. Trimming at V came to 5 bases and at J to 12 bases, leaving 13 bases not matched to a gene. The CDR3 covers 14 residues.

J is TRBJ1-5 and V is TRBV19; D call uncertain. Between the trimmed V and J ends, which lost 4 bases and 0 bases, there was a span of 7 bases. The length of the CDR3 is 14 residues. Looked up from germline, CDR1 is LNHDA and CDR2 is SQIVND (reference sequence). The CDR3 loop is CASSNRYSNQPQHF. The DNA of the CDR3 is TGTGCCAGTAGTAACAGATATAGCAATCAGCCCCAGCATTTT.

CDR3 protein: CASPSQTGNSPLHF. The CDR3 bases are TGTGCCAGCCCGTCTCAGACAGGGAATTCACCCCTCCACTTT. The genes are TRBV6-5 and TRBJ1-6, with 7 nucleotides matching TRBD1. Germline V lookup: CDR1 MNHEY, CDR2 SVGAGI. The CDR3 is 14 amino acids. Trimming at V came to 8 bases and at J to 7 bases, leaving 8 bases not matched to a gene.